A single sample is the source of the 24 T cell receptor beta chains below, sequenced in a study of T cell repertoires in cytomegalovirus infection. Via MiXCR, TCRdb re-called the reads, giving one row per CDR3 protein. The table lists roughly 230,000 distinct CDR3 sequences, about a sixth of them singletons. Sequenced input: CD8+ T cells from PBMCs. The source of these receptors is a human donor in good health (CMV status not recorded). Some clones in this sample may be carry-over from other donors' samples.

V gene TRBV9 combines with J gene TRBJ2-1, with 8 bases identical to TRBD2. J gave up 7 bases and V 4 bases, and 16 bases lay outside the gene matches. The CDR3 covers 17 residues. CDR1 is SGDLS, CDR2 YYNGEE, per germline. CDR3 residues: CASSTRGGSGDLNEQFF. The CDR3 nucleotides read TGTGCCAGCAGCACTCGCGGGGGGTCAGGGGATCTTAATGAGCAGTTCTTC. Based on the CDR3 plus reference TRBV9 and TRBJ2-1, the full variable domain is DSGVTQTPKHLITATGQRVTLRCSPRSGDLSVYWYQQSLDQGLQFLIQYYNGEERAKGNILERFSAQQFPDLHSELNLSSLELGDSALYFCASSTRGGSGDLNEQFFGPGTRLTVL.

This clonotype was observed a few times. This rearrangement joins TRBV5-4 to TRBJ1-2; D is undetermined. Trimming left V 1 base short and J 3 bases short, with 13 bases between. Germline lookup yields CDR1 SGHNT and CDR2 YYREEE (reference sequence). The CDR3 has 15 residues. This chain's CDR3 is CASSLRGEDHYGYTF. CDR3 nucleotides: TGTGCCAGCAGCTTGCGCGGGGAGGATCACTATGGCTACACCTTC.

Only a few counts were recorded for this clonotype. CDR3 region: CASRPGGAAEGYTF. The CDR3 DNA is TGTGCCAGCCGACCCGGGGGCGCCGCTGAGGGCTACACCTTC. The rearrangement joins TRBV27 to TRBJ1-2; a weak D match, TRBD1 (6 bases). V gave up 8 bases and J gave up 8 bases, with 21 bases separating them. Germline V gene lookup returns CDR1 MNHEY and CDR2 SMNVEV (reference sequence). The CDR3 extends over 14 amino acids.

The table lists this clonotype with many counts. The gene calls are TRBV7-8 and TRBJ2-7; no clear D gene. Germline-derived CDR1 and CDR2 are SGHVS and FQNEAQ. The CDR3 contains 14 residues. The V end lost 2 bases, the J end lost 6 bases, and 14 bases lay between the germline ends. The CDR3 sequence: CASSLIIEPPEQYF. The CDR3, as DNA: TGTGCCAGCAGCTTAATTATTGAACCGCCCGAGCAGTACTTC.

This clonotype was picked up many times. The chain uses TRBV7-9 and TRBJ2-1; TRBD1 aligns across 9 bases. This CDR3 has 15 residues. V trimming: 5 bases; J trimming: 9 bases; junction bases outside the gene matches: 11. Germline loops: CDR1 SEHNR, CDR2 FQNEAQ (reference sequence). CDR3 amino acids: CASSLPRTGVPEQFF. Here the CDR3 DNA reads TGTGCCAGCAGCCTACCCAGGACAGGGGTGCCTGAGCAGTTCTTC.

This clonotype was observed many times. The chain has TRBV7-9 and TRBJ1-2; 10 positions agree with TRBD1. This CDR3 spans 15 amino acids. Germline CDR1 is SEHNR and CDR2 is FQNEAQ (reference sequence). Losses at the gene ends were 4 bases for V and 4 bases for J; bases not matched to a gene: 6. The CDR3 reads CASSSGQGYGYGYTF. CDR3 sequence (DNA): TGTGCCAGCAGCTCGGGACAGGGGTACGGCTATGGCTACACCTTC.

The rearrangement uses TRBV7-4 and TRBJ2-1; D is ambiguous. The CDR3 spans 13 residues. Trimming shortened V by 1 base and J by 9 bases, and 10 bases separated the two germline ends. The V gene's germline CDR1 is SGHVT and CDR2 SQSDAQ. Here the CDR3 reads CASSLVVAGEQFF. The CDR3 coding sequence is TGTGCCAGCAGCTTAGTGGTTGCAGGTGAGCAGTTCTTC.

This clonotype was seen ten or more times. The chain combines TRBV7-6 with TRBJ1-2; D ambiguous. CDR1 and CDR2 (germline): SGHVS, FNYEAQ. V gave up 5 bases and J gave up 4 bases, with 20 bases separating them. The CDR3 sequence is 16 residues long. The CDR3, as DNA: TGTGCCAGCAGCGCATCCTTTGGAGGGCTTAGCTATGGCTACACCTTC. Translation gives CASSASFGGLSYGYTF.

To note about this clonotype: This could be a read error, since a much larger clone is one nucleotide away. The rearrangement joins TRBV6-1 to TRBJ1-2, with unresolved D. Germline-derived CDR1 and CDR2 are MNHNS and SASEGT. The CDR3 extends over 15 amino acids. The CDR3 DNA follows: TGTGCCAGCAGTGAAGAAACAGCATCTTACTATTGCTACACCTTC. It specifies CASSEETASYYCYTF.

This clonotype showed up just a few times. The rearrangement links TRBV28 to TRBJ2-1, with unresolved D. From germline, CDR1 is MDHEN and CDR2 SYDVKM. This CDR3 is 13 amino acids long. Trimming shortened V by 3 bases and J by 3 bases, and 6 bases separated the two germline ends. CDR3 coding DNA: TGTGCCAGCAGTTTTGGGTTCTACAATGAGCAGTTCTTC. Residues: CASSFGFYNEQFF.

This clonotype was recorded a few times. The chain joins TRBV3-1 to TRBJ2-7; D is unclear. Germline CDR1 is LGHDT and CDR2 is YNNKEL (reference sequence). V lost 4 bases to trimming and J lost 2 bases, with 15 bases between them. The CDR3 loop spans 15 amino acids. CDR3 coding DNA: TGTGCCAGCAGCCCCCTCCGGGCACCTACCTACGAGCAGTACTTC. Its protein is CASSPLRAPTYEQYF.

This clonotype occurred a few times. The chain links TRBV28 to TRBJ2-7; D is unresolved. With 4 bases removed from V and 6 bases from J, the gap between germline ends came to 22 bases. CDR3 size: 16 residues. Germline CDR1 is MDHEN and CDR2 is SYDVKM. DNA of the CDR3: TGTGCCAGCAGTTCTCCCATGGGGTCTACGTCGTCCGAGCAGTACTTC. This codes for CASSSPMGSTSSEQYF.

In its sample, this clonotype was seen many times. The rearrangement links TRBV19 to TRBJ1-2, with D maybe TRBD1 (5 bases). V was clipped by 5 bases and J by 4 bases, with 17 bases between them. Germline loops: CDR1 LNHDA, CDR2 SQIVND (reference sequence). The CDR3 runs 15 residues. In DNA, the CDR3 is TGTGCCAGTAGTGGGACGGCGACATATTTCTATGGCTACACCTTC. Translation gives CASSGTATYFYGYTF.

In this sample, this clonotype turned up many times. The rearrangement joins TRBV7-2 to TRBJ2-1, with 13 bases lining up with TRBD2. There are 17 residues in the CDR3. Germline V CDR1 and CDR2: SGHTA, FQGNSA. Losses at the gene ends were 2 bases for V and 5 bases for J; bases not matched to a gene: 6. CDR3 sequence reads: CASSLSRTSGGDNEQFF. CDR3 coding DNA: TGTGCCAGCAGCTTATCCCGGACTAGCGGGGGCGACAATGAGCAGTTCTTC.

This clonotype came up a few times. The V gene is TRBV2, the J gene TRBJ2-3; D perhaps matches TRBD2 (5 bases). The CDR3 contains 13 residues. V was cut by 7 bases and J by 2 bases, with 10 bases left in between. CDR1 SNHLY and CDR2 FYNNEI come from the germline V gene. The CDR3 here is CASKKRYTDTQYF. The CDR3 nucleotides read TGTGCCAGCAAAAAGCGGTACACAGATACGCAGTATTTT.

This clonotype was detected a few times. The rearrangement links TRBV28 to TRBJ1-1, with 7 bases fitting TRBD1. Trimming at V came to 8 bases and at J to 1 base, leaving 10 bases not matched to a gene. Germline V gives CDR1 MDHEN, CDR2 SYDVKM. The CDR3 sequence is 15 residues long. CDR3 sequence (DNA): TGTGCCAGCGCTCACGACAGGGTCGGGAACACTGAAGCTTTCTTT. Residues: CASAHDRVGNTEAFF.

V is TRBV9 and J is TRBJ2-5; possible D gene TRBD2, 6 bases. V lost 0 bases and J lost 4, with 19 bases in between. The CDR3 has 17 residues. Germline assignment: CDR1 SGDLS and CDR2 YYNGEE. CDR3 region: CASSVEPGVGGGETQYF. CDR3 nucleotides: TGTGCCAGCAGCGTAGAACCGGGGGTAGGAGGCGGAGAGACCCAGTACTTC.

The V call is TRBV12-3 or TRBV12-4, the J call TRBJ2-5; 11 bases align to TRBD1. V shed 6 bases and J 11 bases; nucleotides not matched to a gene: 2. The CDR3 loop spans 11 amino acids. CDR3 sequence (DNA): TGTGCCAGCAGGGGGACAGGGGGGCAGTACTTC. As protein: CASRGTGGQYF.

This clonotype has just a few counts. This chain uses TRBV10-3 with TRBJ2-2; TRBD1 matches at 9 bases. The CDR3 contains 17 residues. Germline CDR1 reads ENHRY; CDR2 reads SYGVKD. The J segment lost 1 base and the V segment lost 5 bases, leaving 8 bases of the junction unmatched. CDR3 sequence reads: CAISPTWTGVNTGELFF. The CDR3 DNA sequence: TGTGCCATCAGTCCTACATGGACAGGGGTGAACACCGGGGAGCTGTTTTTT.

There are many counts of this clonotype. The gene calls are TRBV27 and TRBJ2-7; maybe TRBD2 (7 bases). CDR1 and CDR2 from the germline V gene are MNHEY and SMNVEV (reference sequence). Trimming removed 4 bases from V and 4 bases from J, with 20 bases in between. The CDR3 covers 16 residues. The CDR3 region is CASSSPNLRGAYEQYF. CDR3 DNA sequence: TGTGCCAGCAGTTCACCCAACCTCCGGGGGGCGTACGAGCAGTACTTC.

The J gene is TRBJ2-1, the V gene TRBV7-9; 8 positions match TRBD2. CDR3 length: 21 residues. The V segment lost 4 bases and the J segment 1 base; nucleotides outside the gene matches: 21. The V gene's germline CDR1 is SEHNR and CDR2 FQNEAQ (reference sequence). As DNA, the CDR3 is TGTGCCAGCAGCTCCGATCTTCCAGCGGGGGACGGGGTTTGGTCCTACAATGAGCAGTTCTTC. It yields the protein CASSSDLPAGDGVWSYNEQFF.

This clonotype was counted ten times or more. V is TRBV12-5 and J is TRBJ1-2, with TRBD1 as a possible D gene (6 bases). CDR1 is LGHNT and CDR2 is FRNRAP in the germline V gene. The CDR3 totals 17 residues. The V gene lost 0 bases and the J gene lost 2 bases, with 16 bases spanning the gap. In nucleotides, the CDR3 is TGTGCTAGTGGTTTGGTACGAGTGACAGGAGTCAACTATGGCTACACCTTC. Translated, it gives CASGLVRVTGVNYGYTF. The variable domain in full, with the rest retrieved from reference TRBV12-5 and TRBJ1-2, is DARVTQTPRHKVTEMGQEVTMRCQPILGHNTVFWYRQTMMQGLELLAYFRNRAPLDDSGMPKDRFSAEMPDATLATLKIQPSEPRDSAVYFCASGLVRVTGVNYGYTFGSGTRLTVV.

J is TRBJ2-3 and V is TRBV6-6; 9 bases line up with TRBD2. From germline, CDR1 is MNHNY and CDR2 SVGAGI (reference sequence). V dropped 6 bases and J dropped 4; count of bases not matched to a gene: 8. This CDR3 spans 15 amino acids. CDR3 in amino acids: CASSPRGGGADTQYF. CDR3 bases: TGTGCCAGCAGCCCCCGAGGCGGGGGGGCAGATACGCAGTATTTT.

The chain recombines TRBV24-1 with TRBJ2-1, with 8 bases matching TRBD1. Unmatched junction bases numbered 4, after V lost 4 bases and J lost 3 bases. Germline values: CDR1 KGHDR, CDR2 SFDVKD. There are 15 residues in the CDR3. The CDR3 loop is CATSDPDRDYNEQFF. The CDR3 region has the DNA TGTGCCACCAGTGACCCGGACAGGGACTACAATGAGCAGTTCTTC.